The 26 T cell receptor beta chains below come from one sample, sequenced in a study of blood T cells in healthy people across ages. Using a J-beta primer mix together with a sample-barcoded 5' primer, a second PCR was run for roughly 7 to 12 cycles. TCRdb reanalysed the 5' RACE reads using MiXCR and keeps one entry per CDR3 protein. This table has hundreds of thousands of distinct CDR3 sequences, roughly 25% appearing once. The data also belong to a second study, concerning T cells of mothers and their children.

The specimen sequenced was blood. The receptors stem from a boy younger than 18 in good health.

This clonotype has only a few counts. This chain's CDR3 is CASSALDRGPYNEQFF. The CDR3 DNA is TGTGCCAGCAGTGCTCTTGACAGGGGCCCCTACAATGAGCAGTTCTTC. V and J are TRBV27 and TRBJ2-1; 8 bases line up with TRBD1. Unmatched junction bases numbered 8, after V lost 5 bases and J lost 2 bases. CDR1 and CDR2 from the germline V gene are MNHEY and SMNVEV (reference sequence). The CDR3 runs 16 residues.

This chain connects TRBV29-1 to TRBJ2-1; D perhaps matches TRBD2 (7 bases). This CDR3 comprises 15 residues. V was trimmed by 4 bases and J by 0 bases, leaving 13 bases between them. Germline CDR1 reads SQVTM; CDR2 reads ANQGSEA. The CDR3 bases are TGCAGCGTTGTAGGGGGAGGGCTCTCCTACAATGAGCAGTTCTTC. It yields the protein CSVVGGGLSYNEQFF.

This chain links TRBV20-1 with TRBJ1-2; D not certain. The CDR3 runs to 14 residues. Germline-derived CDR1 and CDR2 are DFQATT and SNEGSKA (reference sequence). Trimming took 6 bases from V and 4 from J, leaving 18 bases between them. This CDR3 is CSARTPSDGYGYTF. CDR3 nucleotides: TGCAGTGCCAGGACCCCGTCCGATGGCTATGGCTACACCTTC.

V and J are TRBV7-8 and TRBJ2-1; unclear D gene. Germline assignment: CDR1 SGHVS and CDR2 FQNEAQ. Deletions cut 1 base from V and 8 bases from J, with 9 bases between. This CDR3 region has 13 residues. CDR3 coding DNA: TGTGCCAGCAGCTTAGGGATCGAGTATGAGCAGTTCTTC. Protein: CASSLGIEYEQFF. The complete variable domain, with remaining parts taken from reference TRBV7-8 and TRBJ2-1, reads GAGVSQSPRYKVAKRGQDVALRCDPISGHVSLFWYQQALGQGPEFLTYFQNEAQLDKSGLPSDRFFAERPEGSVSTLKIQRTQQEDSAVYLCASSLGIEYEQFFGPGTRLTVL.

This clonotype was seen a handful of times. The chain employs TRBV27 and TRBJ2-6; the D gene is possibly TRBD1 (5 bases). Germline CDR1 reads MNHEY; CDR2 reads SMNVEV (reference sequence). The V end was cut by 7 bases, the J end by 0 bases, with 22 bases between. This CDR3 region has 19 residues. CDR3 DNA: TGTGCCAGCAATCCTGTGGAGACAGAGGTCTCCTCTGGGGCCAACGTCCTGACTTTC. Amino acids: CASNPVETEVSSGANVLTF.

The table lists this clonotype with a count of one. The CDR3 loop reads CSVPGLQETQYF. As DNA, the CDR3 is TGCAGCGTACCGGGCCTCCAAGAGACCCAGTACTTC. The genes are TRBV29-1 and TRBJ2-5, with D unclear. Deletions cut 6 bases from V and 1 base from J, with 9 bases between. Germline CDR1 is SQVTM and CDR2 is ANQGSEA. This CDR3 has 12 amino acids. The variable domain in full, completed from reference TRBV29-1 and TRBJ2-5, reads SAVISQKPSRDICQRGTSLTIQCQVDSQVTMMFWYRQQPGQSLTLIATANQGSEATYESGFVIDKFPISRPNLTFSTLTVSNMSPEDSSIYLCSVPGLQETQYFGPGTRLLVL.

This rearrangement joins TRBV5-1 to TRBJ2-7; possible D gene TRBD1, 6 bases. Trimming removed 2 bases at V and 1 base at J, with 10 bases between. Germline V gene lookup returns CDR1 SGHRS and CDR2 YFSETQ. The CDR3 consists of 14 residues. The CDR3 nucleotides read TGCGCCAGCAGCTTTGAGGACAGTTCCTACGAGCAGTACTTC. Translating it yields CASSFEDSSYEQYF.

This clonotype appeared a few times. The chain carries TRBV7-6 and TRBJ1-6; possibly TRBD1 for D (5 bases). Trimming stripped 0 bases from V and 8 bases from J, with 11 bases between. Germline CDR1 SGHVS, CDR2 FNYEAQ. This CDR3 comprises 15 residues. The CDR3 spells CASSLAGGGDSPLHF. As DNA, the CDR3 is TGTGCCAGCAGCTTAGCGGGGGGAGGCGATTCACCCCTCCACTTT.

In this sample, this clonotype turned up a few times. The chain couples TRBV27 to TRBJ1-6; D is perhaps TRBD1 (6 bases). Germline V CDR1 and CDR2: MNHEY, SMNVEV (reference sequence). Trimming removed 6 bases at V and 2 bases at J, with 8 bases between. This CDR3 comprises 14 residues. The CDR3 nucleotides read TGTGCCAGCAGACAGGGCACCTATAATTCACCCCTCCACTTT. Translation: CASRQGTYNSPLHF.

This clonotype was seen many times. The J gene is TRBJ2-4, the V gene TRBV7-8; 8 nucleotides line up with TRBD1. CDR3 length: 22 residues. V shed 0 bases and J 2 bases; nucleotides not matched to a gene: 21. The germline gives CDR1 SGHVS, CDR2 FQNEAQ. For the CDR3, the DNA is TGTGCCAGCAGCTTAGCGGCCATGGACAGGGAGCTCTCCTTCGTTACCAAAAACATTCAGTACTTC. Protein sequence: CASSLAAMDRELSFVTKNIQYF.

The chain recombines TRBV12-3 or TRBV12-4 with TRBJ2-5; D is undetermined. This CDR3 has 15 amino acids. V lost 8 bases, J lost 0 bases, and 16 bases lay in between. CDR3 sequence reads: CASGRFEVDQETQYF. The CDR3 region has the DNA TGTGCCAGCGGTCGATTCGAGGTAGACCAAGAGACCCAGTACTTC.

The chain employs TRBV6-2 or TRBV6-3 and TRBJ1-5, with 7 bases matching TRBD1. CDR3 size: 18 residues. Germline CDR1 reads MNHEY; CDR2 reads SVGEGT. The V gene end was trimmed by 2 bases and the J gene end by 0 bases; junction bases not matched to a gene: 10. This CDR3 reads CASSYVAGGPYSNQPQHF. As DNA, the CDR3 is TGTGCCAGCAGTTACGTGGCAGGGGGACCCTATAGCAATCAGCCCCAGCATTTT.

CDR3 bases: TGCAGTGCTAGAGACCGGGACAGGGGTTACAATGAGCAGTTCTTC. Amino acids: CSARDRDRGYNEQFF. The rearrangement links TRBV20-1 to TRBJ2-1; 10 nucleotides agree with TRBD1. CDR3 length equals 15 residues. The J segment lost 4 bases and the V segment lost 0 bases, leaving 3 bases of the junction unmatched. The germline V gene has CDR1 DFQATT and CDR2 SNEGSKA (reference sequence).

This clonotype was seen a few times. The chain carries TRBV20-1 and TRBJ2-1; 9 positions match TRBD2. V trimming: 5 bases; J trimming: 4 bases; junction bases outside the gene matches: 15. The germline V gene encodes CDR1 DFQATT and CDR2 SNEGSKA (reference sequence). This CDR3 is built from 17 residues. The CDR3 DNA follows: TGCAGTGCTGAAGTAGCGGGAGAGTTGGGGGGTTACAATGAGCAGTTCTTC. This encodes CSAEVAGELGGYNEQFF.

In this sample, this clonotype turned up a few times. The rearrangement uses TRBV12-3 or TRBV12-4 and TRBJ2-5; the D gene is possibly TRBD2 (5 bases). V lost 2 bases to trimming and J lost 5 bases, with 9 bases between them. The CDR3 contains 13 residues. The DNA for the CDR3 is TGTGCCAGCAGTTTATCACTAGTGGAGACCCAGTACTTC. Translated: CASSLSLVETQYF.

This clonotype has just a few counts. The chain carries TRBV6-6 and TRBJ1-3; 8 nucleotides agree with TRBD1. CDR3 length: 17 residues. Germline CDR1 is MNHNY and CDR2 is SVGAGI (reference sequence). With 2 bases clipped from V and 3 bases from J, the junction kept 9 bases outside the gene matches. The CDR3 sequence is CASSYSSGQGSGNTIYF. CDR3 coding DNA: TGTGCCAGCAGTTACAGTAGTGGACAGGGCAGTGGAAACACCATATATTTT.

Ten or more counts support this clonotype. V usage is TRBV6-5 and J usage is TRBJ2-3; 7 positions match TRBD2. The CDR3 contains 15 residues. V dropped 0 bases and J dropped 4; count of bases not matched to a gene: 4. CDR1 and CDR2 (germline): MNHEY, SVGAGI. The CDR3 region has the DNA TGTGCCAGCAGTTACTCTGGCGGGAGAGCAGATACGCAGTATTTT. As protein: CASSYSGGRADTQYF.

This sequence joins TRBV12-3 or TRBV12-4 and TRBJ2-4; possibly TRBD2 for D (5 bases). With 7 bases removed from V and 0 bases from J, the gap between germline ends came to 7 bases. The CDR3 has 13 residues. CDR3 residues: CASKRTAKNIQYF. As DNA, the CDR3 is TGTGCCAGCAAGCGGACAGCCAAAAACATTCAGTACTTC.

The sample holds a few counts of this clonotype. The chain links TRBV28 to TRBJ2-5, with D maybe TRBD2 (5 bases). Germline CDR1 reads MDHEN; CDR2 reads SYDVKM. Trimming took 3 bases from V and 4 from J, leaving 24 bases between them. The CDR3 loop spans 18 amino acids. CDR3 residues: CASSLLQEDPPSGETQYF. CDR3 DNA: TGTGCCAGCAGTTTGCTCCAGGAGGACCCCCCGTCGGGAGAGACCCAGTACTTC.

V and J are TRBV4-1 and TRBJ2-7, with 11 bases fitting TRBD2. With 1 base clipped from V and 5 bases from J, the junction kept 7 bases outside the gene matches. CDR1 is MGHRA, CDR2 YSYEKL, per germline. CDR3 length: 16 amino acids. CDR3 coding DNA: TGCGCCAGCAGCCAAGGTCTAGCGGGGGGAGTCGACGAGCAGTACTTC. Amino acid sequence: CASSQGLAGGVDEQYF.

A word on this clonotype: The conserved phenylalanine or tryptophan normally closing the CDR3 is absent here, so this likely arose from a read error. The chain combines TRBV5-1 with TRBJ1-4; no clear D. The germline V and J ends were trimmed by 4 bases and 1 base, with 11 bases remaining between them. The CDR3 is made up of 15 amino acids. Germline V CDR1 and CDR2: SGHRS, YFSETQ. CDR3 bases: TGCGCCAGCAGCGAGAGCTTTGGAACTAATGAAAAACTGTTTTTA. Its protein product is CASSESFGTNEKLFL.

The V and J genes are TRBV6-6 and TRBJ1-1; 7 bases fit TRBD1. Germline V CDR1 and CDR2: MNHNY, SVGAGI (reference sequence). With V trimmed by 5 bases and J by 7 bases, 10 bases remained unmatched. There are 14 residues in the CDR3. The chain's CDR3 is CASSLGQLLIEAFF. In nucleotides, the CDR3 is TGTGCCAGCAGTCTGGGACAGTTGTTGATTGAAGCTTTCTTT.

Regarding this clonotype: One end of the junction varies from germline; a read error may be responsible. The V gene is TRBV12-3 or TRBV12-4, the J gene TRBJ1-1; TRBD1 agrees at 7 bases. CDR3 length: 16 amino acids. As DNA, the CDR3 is TGTGCCAGCAGTCCAAACAGGGGTACCATGAACGCTGAAGCTTTCTTT. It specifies CASSPNRGTMNAEAFF.

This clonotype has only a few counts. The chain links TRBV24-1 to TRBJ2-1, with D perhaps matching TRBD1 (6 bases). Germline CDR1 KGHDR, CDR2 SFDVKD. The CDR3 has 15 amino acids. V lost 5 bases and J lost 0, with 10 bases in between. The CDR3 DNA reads TGTGCCACCAGTGTAGGGGGATTCTCCTACAATGAGCAGTTCTTC. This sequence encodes CATSVGGFSYNEQFF.

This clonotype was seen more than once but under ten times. The CDR3 bases are TGTGCCAGTAGTGACCTAGCTGGGGATACGCAGTATTTT. Its protein is CASSDLAGDTQYF. The chain is built from TRBV19 and TRBJ2-3; maybe TRBD2 (5 bases). Trimming took off 5 bases at V and 6 bases at J, with 12 bases between the two ends. This CDR3 has 13 residues. Germline V gives CDR1 LNHDA, CDR2 SQIVND (reference sequence).

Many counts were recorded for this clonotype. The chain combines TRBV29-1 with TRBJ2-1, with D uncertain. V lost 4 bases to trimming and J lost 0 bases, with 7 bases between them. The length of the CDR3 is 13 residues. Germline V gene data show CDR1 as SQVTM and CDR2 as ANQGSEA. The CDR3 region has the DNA TGCAGCGTTGGAACGAGCTCCTACAATGAGCAGTTCTTC. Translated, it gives CSVGTSSYNEQFF.